This paragraph reports one T cell receptor (beta chain). The antigen is unknown. The V end lost 7 bases, the J end lost 4 bases, and 8 bases lay between the germline ends. Germline V gives CDR1 MDHEN, CDR2 SYDVKM. The CDR3 is 12 residues long. With random hexamers, 0.5 to 1 ug RNA was reverse transcribed. immunoSEQ multiplex PCR amplified TCR beta CDR3 across 54 Vbeta, 13 Jbeta. TCRdb ran MiXCR on the immunoSEQ multiplex PCR reads and lists one entry per CDR3 protein. The data contain roughly 200,000 distinct CDR3 sequences, approximately 94% of them seen just once; the ten biggest clones take up approximately 0.1%. The controls were healthy donors who were matched for age and sex. This entry comes from a study of CD8 T cells in Susac syndrome. Overall study results and limits: Acknowledgment was made by the study that its TCR sequencing and HLA analysis involved a relatively small number of individuals.

The chain has TRBV28 and TRBJ1-5; a weak D match, TRBD1 (5 bases). The sequence came from a human donor in good health. The sample consisted of CD4+ T cells from PBMCs. The CDR3 DNA reads TGTGCCAGCACCGAGGGGAATCAGCCCCAGCATTTT. It codes for CASTEGNQPQHF.